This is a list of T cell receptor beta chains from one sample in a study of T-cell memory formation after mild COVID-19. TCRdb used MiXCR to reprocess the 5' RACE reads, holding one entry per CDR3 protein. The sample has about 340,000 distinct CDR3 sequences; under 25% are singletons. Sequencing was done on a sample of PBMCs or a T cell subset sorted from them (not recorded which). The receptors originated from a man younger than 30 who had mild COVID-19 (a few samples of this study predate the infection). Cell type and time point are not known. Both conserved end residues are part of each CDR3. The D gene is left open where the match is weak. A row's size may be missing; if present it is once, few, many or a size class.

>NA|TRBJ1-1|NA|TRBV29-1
CSVASGRRPEAFF
TGCAGCGTTGCCAGCGGGAGACGCCCTGAAGCTTTCTTT
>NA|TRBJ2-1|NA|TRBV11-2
CASSLEARQYNEQFF
TGTGCCAGCAGCTTAGAAGCTCGGCAGTACAATGAGCAGTTCTTC
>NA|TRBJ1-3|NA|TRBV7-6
CASSLAWGTGNTIYF
TGTGCCAGCAGCTTAGCGTGGGGGACTGGAAACACCATATATTTT
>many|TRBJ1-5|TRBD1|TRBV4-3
CASSRTGGQPQHF
TGCGCCAGCAGCCGAACAGGGGGTCAGCCCCAGCATTTT
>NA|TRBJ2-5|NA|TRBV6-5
CASSYSAVQETQYF
TGTGCCAGCAGTTACTCGGCCGTCCAAGAGACCCAGTACTTC
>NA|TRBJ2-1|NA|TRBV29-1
CSVDSPGRGNEQFF
TGCAGCGTTGATTCACCAGGGCGGGGCAATGAGCAGTTCTTC
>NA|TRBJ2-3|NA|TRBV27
CASSRLVRDTQYF
TGTGCCAGCAGTCGACTAGTACGAGATACGCAGTATTTT
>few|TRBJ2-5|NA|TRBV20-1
CSAIDRAVETQYF
TGCAGTGCTATCGACAGAGCGGTAGAGACCCAGTACTTC
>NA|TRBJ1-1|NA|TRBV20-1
CSDSQNPTEAFF
TGCAGTGATAGCCAAAACCCCACTGAAGCTTTCTTT
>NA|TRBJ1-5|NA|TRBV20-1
CSARPGVGQPQHF
TGCAGTGCTAGACCTGGGGTGGGTCAGCCCCAGCATTTT
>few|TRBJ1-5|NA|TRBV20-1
CSAGRGGNQPQHF
TGCAGTGCCGGTCGGGGCGGCAATCAGCCCCAGCATTTT
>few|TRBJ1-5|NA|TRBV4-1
CASSQGQAFGNQPQHF
TGCGCCAGCAGCCAAGGACAGGCGTTCGGCAATCAGCCCCAGCATTTT
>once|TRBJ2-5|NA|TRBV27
CASQSPLEETQYF
TGTGCCAGCCAGTCTCCCTTGGAAGAGACCCAGTACTTC
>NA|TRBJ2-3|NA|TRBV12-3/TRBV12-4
CASSLSLAGDTQYF
TGTGCCAGCAGTTTAAGTCTAGCTGGAGATACGCAGTATTTT
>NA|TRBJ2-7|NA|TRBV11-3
CASSLRASREQYF
TGTGCCAGCAGCTTAAGAGCTTCGAGGGAGCAGTACTTC